Shown below are 29 T cell receptor beta chains from a single sample sequenced in a study of blood T cell repertoires in COVID-19. Produced via immunoSEQ multiplex PCR; TCRdb's table is partial and in-frame only. The sample holds about 37,000 clones, about 87% seen once. Material for sequencing was peripheral blood. The receptors originated from a human donor in a cohort sampled during active COVID-19.

This clone has just a few counts. J is TRBJ1-1 and V is TRBV6-2 or TRBV6-3, with a possible D match to TRBD1 (6 bases). Trimming cost V 1 base and J 2 bases, with 26 bases left between them. The length of the CDR3 is 20 residues. CDR1 and CDR2 (germline): MNHEY, SVGEGT. Here the CDR3 reads CASSYWNRDPKLKLNTEAFF. In DNA, the CDR3 is TGTGCCAGCAGTTACTGGAACAGGGACCCTAAACTAAAATTAAACACTGAAGCTTTCTTT.

This clone was recorded a few times. This chain links TRBV20-1 with TRBJ1-1; 9 bases fit TRBD1. CDR1 and CDR2 (germline): DFQATT, SNEGSKA (reference sequence). This CDR3 comprises 16 residues. V was clipped by 3 bases and J by 0 bases; unmatched bases: 8. In DNA form, the CDR3 reads TGCAGTGCTAGTACCGGGACAGGGACTCTGAACACTGAAGCTTTCTTT. It is translated as CSASTGTGTLNTEAFF.

V gene TRBV27 combines with J gene TRBJ1-6, with TRBD1 matching over 10 bases. V lost 4 bases, J lost 10 bases, and 4 bases stayed unmatched. Germline V CDR1 and CDR2: MNHEY, SMNVEV (reference sequence). This CDR3 has 14 residues. The CDR3 region is CASSSGQGRSPLHF. DNA of the CDR3: TGTGCCAGCAGTTCGGGACAGGGGCGATCACCCCTCCACTTT.

J is TRBJ2-7 and V is TRBV6-2 or TRBV6-3; D unclear. This CDR3 comprises 12 residues. Germline CDR1 is MNHEY and CDR2 is SVGEGT. V was clipped by 2 bases and J by 7 bases, with 9 bases between them. Written as DNA, the CDR3 is TGTGCCAGCAGTTACCCAAGAGATGAGCAGTACTTC. Amino acids: CASSYPRDEQYF.

The V and J genes are TRBV4-3 and TRBJ2-2; 8 bases are shared with TRBD2. The V segment lost 4 bases and the J segment 6 bases; nucleotides outside the gene matches: 10. The CDR3 spans 16 residues. CDR1 and CDR2 from the germline V gene are LGHNA and YSLEER. The DNA for the CDR3 is TGCGCCAGCAGCCCTCGGACTAGCCGGGCGGCCGGGGAGCTGTTTTTT. It specifies CASSPRTSRAAGELFF.

This chain joins TRBV5-1 and TRBJ1-4; 10 positions agree with TRBD1. The CDR3 has 16 residues. The germline V gene encodes CDR1 SGHRS and CDR2 YFSETQ. V lost 3 bases and J lost 2; bases outside the gene matches: 4. The CDR3 here is CASSWGQGFTNEKLFF. The DNA for the CDR3 is TGCGCCAGCAGCTGGGGACAGGGGTTCACTAATGAAAAACTGTTTTTT.

V is TRBV28 and J is TRBJ2-7; 7 bases are shared with TRBD1. Trimming took 2 bases from V and 4 from J; bases not matched to a gene: 11. The CDR3 consists of 16 residues. The germline gives CDR1 MDHEN, CDR2 SYDVKM. CDR3 nucleotide sequence: TGTGCCAGCAGTTTAGGGCTAGGACAGGCCTTTTACGAGCAGTACTTC. This encodes CASSLGLGQAFYEQYF.

V gene TRBV5-1 combines with J gene TRBJ1-6; 7 bases are shared with TRBD1. Germline trimming cut 7 bases from V and 8 bases from J; bases unmatched to any gene: 6. The CDR3 is 13 residues long. Per germline, CDR1 SGHRS and CDR2 YFSETQ. The CDR3 loop reads CASGRQGDSPLHF. The CDR3 DNA reads as TGCGCCAGCGGACGACAGGGCGATTCACCCCTCCACTTT.

The CDR3 DNA reads as TGTGCCAGCAGCTTACTAACAGAGTCCTACGAGCAGTACTTC. It specifies CASSLLTESYEQYF. The chain couples TRBV7-2 to TRBJ2-7, with D unresolved. Trimming took off 2 bases at V and 1 base at J, with 9 bases between the two ends. The CDR3 spans 14 residues. Germline CDR1 reads SGHTA; CDR2 reads FQGNSA.

This rearrangement joins TRBV5-1 to TRBJ2-3, with a possible D match to TRBD1 (6 bases). Trimming pared 0 bases from V and 0 bases from J, leaving 11 bases between. CDR1 is SGHRS, CDR2 YFSETQ, per germline. This CDR3 contains 16 residues. CDR3 DNA sequence: TGCGCCAGCAGCTTGGGGGGGCCGGTGAGCACAGATACGCAGTATTTT. Translation gives CASSLGGPVSTDTQYF. The complete variable domain, with remaining parts taken from reference TRBV5-1 and TRBJ2-3, reads KAGVTQTPRYLIKTRGQQVTLSCSPISGHRSVSWYQQTPGQGLQFLFEYFSETQRNKGNFPGRFSGRQFSNSRSEMNVSTLELGDSALYLCASSLGGPVSTDTQYFGPGTRLTVL.

The J gene is TRBJ2-5, the V gene TRBV7-2, with TRBD1 matching over 8 bases. Germline loops: CDR1 SGHTA, CDR2 FQGNSA. CDR3 length equals 18 residues. Trimming took 5 bases from V and 2 from J; bases not matched to a gene: 16. The CDR3 DNA reads as TGTGCCAGCAGCCCCTGGCGTCGACGGCGACAGGGGCAAGAGACCCAGTACTTC. Its protein product is CASSPWRRRRQGQETQYF.

This chain links TRBV3-1 (or the pseudogene TRBV3-2) with TRBJ1-6; 7 bases match TRBD1. The CDR3 is 15 residues long. Germline CDR1 LGHDT, CDR2 YNNKEL (reference sequence). V lost 1 base to trimming and J lost 4 bases; unmatched junction nucleotides: 1. The DNA of the CDR3 is TGTGCCAGCAGCCAAGCAGGGGGTTATAATTCACCCCTCCACTTT. The encoded protein is CASSQAGGYNSPLHF.

This clone was observed a single time. The chain has TRBV18 and TRBJ1-6; D gene unclear. This CDR3 is built from 14 residues. V dropped 1 base and J dropped 9 bases, with 10 bases sitting between them. Germline V gene data show CDR1 as KGHSH and CDR2 as LQKENI. In DNA form, the CDR3 reads TGTGCCAGCTCACCACAACTCCGCGGTTCACCCCTCCACTTT. Protein product: CASSPQLRGSPLHF.

This chain joins TRBV27 and TRBJ1-5; D gene ambiguous. CDR3 size: 15 residues. Per the germline V gene, CDR1 is MNHEY and CDR2 is SMNVEV (reference sequence). Trimming removed 5 bases from V and 0 bases from J, with 11 bases in between. The CDR3 reads CASSLEGLSNQPQHF. As DNA, the CDR3 is TGTGCCAGCAGTCTTGAGGGCCTTAGCAATCAGCCCCAGCATTTT.

CDR3 region: CASSPRALYEQYF. For the CDR3, the DNA is TGTGCCAGCTCACCCAGGGCCCTCTACGAGCAGTACTTC. The V and J genes are TRBV18 and TRBJ2-7, with D tentatively TRBD1 (5 bases). The CDR3 covers 13 residues. With 3 bases removed from V and 3 bases from J, the gap between germline ends came to 9 bases. Germline CDR1 KGHSH, CDR2 LQKENI.

The genes are TRBV5-1 and TRBJ2-5, with TRBD1 identical over 8 bases. Germline CDR1 is SGHRS and CDR2 is YFSETQ. This CDR3 has 14 amino acids. The ends lost 4 bases at V and 5 bases at J; junction bases unmatched: 7. The CDR3 coding sequence is TGCGCCAGCAGCATCGGACAGGGAAGGGAGACCCAGTACTTC. It specifies CASSIGQGRETQYF.

This clone was observed once. The CDR3 reads CASRPGTGGAGGYTF. CDR3 nucleotides: TGTGCCAGTAGACCCGGGACAGGGGGCGCAGGAGGCTACACCTTC. The rearrangement uses TRBV19 and TRBJ1-2; the match to TRBD1 covers 12 bases. The CDR3 runs 15 residues. J lost 8 bases, V lost 6 bases, and 10 bases had no gene match. The germline CDR1 and CDR2 sequences are LNHDA and SQIVND (reference sequence).

The chain uses TRBV19 and TRBJ2-5; tentative D call: TRBD1 (7 bases). In germline, CDR1 is LNHDA, CDR2 SQIVND (reference sequence). V was clipped by 8 bases and J by 1 base, with 14 bases between them. This CDR3 comprises 14 residues. The CDR3 bases are TGTGCCAGTGGTTGGGGGGACAGCCAAGAGACCCAGTACTTC. Translating it yields CASGWGDSQETQYF.

A word on this clone: Mismatch with germline at one junction end may stem from a read error. The chain combines TRBV6-1 with TRBJ2-5; D uncertain. The CDR3 has 15 residues. The germline V gene encodes CDR1 MNHNS and CDR2 SASEGT. The CDR3 DNA reads as TGTGCCAGCAGGGAAGAAAGCACCTCCTGGGAGACCCAGTACTTC. It codes for CASREESTSWETQYF.

The J gene is TRBJ1-6, the V gene TRBV9; D perhaps matches TRBD1 (5 bases). V gave up 0 bases and J gave up 6 bases, with 10 bases separating them. This CDR3 contains 15 residues. From germline, CDR1 is SGDLS and CDR2 YYNGEE. The CDR3 bases are TGTGCCAGCAGCGTAGAAATAGGGGTTAATTCACCCCTCCACTTT. Encoded protein: CASSVEIGVNSPLHF.

This clone was seen once. The rearrangement uses TRBV5-1 and TRBJ2-3; TRBD1 might be the D (7 bases). The V and J ends lost 4 bases and 6 bases respectively, with 15 bases between them. From germline, CDR1 is SGHRS and CDR2 YFSETQ. This CDR3 region has 14 residues. The CDR3 sequence is CASSQGGLRDTQYF. CDR3 DNA sequence: TGCGCCAGCAGCCAGGGGGGTCTCCGGGATACGCAGTATTTT.

The chain has TRBV7-2 and TRBJ2-5; tentatively, D is TRBD1 (5 bases). CDR1 is SGHTA and CDR2 is FQGNSA in the germline V gene. The CDR3 sequence is 14 residues long. The germline V and J ends were trimmed by 6 bases and 2 bases, with 13 bases remaining between them. The CDR3 nucleotides are TGTGCCAGCAGTTATAGACAGCCTCAAGAGACCCAGTACTTC. It codes for CASSYRQPQETQYF.

The genes are TRBV2 and TRBJ1-1; no clear D gene. This CDR3 is built from 13 residues. Germline CDR1 SNHLY, CDR2 FYNNEI. Trimming pared 4 bases from V and 5 bases from J, leaving 11 bases between. The CDR3 nucleotides are TGTGCCAGCAGTGTGGCGGGAATGACTGAAGCTTTCTTT. It encodes CASSVAGMTEAFF.

CDR3 sequence (DNA): TGTGCCAGCAGTACCAACAGGGATGAAAAACTGTTTTTT. As protein: CASSTNRDEKLFF. The J gene is TRBJ1-4, the V gene TRBV2, with D possibly being TRBD1 (6 bases). There are 13 residues in the CDR3. Trimming removed 5 bases from V and 6 bases from J, with 10 bases in between. CDR1 and CDR2 (germline): SNHLY, FYNNEI.

This chain joins TRBV27 and TRBJ1-2; the match to TRBD1 covers 7 bases. The CDR3 extends over 17 amino acids. In germline, CDR1 is MNHEY, CDR2 SMNVEV (reference sequence). V trimming: 5 bases; J trimming: 3 bases; junction bases outside the gene matches: 15. As DNA, the CDR3 is TGTGCCAGCAGTCCACCCCTCACTACCGGGACAGACTATGGCTACACCTTC. Its translation is CASSPPLTTGTDYGYTF.

The table lists this clone with a count of one. The chain carries TRBV7-2 and TRBJ2-5; the D gene is possibly TRBD1 (5 bases). Per germline, CDR1 SGHTA and CDR2 FQGNSA. This CDR3 has 12 amino acids. The V gene lost 5 bases and the J gene lost 5 bases, with 9 bases spanning the gap. The CDR3 here is CASSRQRETQYF. In nucleotides, the CDR3 is TGTGCCAGCAGCCGACAGAGGGAGACCCAGTACTTC.

As DNA, the CDR3 is TGTGCCAGCAGCCACGGGATCACAGGGGGCTACACTGAAGCTTTCTTT. This sequence encodes CASSHGITGGYTEAFF. The genes are TRBV4-2 and TRBJ1-1; TRBD1 matches at 9 bases. Unmatched junction bases numbered 8, after V lost 3 bases and J lost 3 bases. The CDR3 is made up of 16 amino acids. CDR1 is LGHNA, CDR2 YNFKEQ, per germline.

V and J are TRBV6-6 and TRBJ1-2; no firm D call. The CDR3 spans 14 residues. Deletions cut 4 bases from V and 3 bases from J, with 12 bases between. Germline V gene lookup returns CDR1 MNHNY and CDR2 SVGAGI (reference sequence). CDR3 in amino acids: CASSFSGGDYGYTF. CDR3 in DNA: TGTGCCAGCAGTTTTTCGGGAGGAGACTATGGCTACACCTTC.

The chain combines TRBV27 with TRBJ1-6; 10 nucleotides align to TRBD1. In germline, CDR1 is MNHEY, CDR2 SMNVEV (reference sequence). Trimming took 6 bases from V and 16 from J; bases not matched to a gene: 9. The CDR3 consists of 13 residues. CDR3 DNA: TGTGCCAGCAGCCATTGGGACAGGGGTTTTCTCCACTTT. It translates to CASSHWDRGFLHF.